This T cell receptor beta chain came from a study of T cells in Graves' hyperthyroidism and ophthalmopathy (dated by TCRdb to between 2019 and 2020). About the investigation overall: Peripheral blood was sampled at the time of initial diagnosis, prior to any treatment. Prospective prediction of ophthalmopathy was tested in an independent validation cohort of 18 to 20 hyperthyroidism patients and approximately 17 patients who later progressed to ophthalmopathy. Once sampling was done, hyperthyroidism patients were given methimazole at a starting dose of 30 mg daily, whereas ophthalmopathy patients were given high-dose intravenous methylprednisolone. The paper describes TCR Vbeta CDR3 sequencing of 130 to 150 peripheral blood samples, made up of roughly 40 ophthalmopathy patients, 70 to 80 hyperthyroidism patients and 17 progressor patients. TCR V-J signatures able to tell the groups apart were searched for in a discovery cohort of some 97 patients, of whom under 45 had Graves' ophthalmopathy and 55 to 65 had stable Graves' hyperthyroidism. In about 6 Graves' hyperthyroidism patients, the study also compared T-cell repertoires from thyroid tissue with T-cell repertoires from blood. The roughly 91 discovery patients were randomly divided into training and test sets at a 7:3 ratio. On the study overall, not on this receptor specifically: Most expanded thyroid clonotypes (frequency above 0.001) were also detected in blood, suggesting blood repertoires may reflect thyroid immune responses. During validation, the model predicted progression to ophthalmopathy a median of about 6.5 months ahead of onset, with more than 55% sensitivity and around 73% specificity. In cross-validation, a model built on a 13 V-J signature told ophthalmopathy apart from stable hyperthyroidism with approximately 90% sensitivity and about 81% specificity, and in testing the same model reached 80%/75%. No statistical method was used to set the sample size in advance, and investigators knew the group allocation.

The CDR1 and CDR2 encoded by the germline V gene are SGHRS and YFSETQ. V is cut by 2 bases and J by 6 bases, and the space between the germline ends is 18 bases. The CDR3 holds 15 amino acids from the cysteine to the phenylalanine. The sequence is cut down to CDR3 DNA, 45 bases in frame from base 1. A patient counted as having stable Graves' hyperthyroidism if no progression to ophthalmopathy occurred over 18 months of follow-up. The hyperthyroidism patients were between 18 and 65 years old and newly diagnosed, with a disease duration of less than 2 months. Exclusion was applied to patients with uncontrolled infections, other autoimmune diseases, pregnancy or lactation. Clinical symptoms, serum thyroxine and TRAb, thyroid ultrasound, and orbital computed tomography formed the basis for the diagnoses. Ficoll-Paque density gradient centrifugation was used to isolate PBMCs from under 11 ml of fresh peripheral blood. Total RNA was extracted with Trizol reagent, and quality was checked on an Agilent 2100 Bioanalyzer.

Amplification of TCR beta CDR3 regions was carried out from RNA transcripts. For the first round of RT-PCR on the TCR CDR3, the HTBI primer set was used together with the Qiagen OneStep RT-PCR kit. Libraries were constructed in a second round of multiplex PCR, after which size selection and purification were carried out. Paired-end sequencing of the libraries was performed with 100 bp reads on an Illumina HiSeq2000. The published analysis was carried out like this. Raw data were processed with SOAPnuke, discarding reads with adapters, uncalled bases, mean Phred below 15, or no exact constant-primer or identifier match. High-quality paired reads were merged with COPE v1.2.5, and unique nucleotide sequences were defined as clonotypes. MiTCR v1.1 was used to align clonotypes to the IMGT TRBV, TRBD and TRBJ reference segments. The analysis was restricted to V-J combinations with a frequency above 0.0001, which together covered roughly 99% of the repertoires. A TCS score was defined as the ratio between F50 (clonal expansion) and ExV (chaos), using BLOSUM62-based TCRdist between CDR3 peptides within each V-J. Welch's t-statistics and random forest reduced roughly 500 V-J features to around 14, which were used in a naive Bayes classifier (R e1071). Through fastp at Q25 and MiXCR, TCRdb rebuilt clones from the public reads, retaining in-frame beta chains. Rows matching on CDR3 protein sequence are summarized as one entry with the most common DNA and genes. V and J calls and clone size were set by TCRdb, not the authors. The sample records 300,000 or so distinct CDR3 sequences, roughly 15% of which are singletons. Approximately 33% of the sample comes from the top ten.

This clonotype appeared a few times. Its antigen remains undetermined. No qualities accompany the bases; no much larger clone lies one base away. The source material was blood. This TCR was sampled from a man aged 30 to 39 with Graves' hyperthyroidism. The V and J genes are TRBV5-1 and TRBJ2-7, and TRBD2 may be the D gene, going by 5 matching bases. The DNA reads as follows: TGCGCCAGCAGCTTATCAGCGGCCCCTGAGTCCGAGCAGTACTTC. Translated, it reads CASSLSAAPESEQYF.